The next 22 T cell receptor beta chains were all read from a single sample in a study of OX40 agonist ivuxolimab in advanced cancers. Using immunoSEQ multiplex PCR, the repertoire was profiled, and TCRdb retains in-frame clones only, with some absent. The repertoire holds about 73,000 clones, roughly 90% seen once, with 10% in the top ten. Sequencing used CD4+ or CD8+ T cells sorted from blood, obtained in a trial of the OX40 agonist ivuxolimab. The receptor source for this set is an adult with an advanced solid tumor such as melanoma, head and neck, liver or kidney cancer.

V gene TRBV6-5 combines with J gene TRBJ2-7, with D perhaps TRBD2 (7 bases). Between the trimmed V and J ends, which lost 2 bases and 5 bases, there was a span of 10 bases. Germline values: CDR1 MNHEY, CDR2 SVGAGI. This CDR3 spans 13 amino acids. CDR3 DNA sequence: TGTGCCAGCAGTTACCGGGGGGCCGACGAGCAGTACTTC. Residues: CASSYRGADEQYF.

The J gene is TRBJ2-7, the V gene TRBV5-1; 10 nucleotides line up with TRBD2. CDR3 size: 15 residues. V was clipped by 4 bases and J by 2 bases; unmatched bases: 6. Germline CDR1 reads SGHRS; CDR2 reads YFSETQ. The CDR3 DNA follows: TGCGCCAGCAGCGAAGGACTAGCGGCGACCTACGAGCAGTACTTC. Its translation is CASSEGLAATYEQYF.

The J gene is TRBJ1-1, the V gene TRBV4-3; no definite D call. CDR1 is LGHNA, CDR2 YSLEER, per germline. The germline V and J ends were trimmed by 6 bases and 1 base, with 3 bases remaining between them. This CDR3 is 11 amino acids long. CDR3 sequence reads: CASSWNTEAFF. As DNA, the CDR3 is TGCGCCAGCAGTTGGAACACTGAAGCTTTCTTT.

The V call is TRBV11-2, the J call TRBJ2-7, with a possible D match to TRBD2 (6 bases). This CDR3 has 13 residues. CDR1 and CDR2 from the germline V gene are SGHAT and FQNNGV. The germline V and J ends were trimmed by 4 bases and 3 bases, with 10 bases remaining between them. The CDR3 here is CASSSGRGYEQYF. In nucleotides, the CDR3 is TGTGCCAGCAGCTCAGGGCGGGGCTACGAGCAGTACTTC. Looking up the rest from reference TRBV11-2 and TRBJ2-7 gives the full variable domain: EAGVAQSPRYKIIEKRQSVAFWCNPISGHATLYWYQQILGQGPKLLIQFQNNGVVDDSQLPKDRFSAERLKGVDSTLKIQPAKLEDSAVYLCASSSGRGYEQYFGPGTRLTVT.

The V gene is TRBV6-5, the J gene TRBJ2-7, with D unresolved. V lost 0 bases, J lost 5 bases, and 11 bases lay in between. The germline V gene encodes CDR1 MNHEY and CDR2 SVGAGI. The length of the CDR3 is 14 residues. As DNA, the CDR3 is TGTGCCAGCAGTTACTCAAGGCAGCCCAACGAGCAGTACTTC. Protein: CASSYSRQPNEQYF.

The rearrangement joins TRBV19 to TRBJ1-5; D gene ambiguous. Trimming took 6 bases from V and 5 from J, leaving 20 bases between them. The length of the CDR3 is 16 residues. Germline CDR1 reads LNHDA; CDR2 reads SQIVND (reference sequence). As DNA, the CDR3 is TGTGCCAGTAGCTCCCCGTTGGGAGGGCGGGATCAGCCCCAGCATTTT. It encodes CASSSPLGGRDQPQHF.

This chain joins TRBV11-2 and TRBJ2-7; a possible D gene is TRBD2 (6 bases). From germline, CDR1 is SGHAT and CDR2 FQNNGV. V was cut by 0 bases and J by 4 bases, with 10 bases left in between. This CDR3 comprises 14 residues. The CDR3 sequence: CASSLDWGVYEQYF. The CDR3, as DNA: TGTGCCAGCAGCTTAGATTGGGGGGTTTACGAGCAGTACTTC.

V is TRBV10-1 and J is TRBJ1-2; D is unclear. Germline V gene data show CDR1 as WNHNN and CDR2 as SYGVQD (reference sequence). The CDR3 length is 14 residues. Trimming stripped 0 bases from V and 0 bases from J, with 5 bases between. The CDR3 here is CASSESPANYGYTF. The DNA of the CDR3 is TGCGCCAGCAGTGAGTCCCCAGCTAACTATGGCTACACCTTC.

The V call is TRBV5-1, the J call TRBJ1-1, with D perhaps TRBD1 (5 bases). The CDR3 length is 14 residues. Deletions cut 4 bases from V and 1 base from J, with 11 bases between. Germline values: CDR1 SGHRS, CDR2 YFSETQ. The CDR3 sequence is CASSPGRGNTEAFF. The CDR3 coding sequence is TGCGCCAGCAGCCCGGGACGGGGGAACACTGAAGCTTTCTTT.

This clone was seen once. The chain couples TRBV4-2 to TRBJ2-2, with TRBD2 matching over 8 bases. J was trimmed by 1 base and V by 1 base; bases with no gene match: 5. Germline assignment: CDR1 LGHNA and CDR2 YNFKEQ. This CDR3 comprises 17 residues. The DNA of the CDR3 is TGTGCCAGCAGCCAAGGGATCGCGGGGGGGAACACCGGGGAGCTGTTTTTT. Amino acids: CASSQGIAGGNTGELFF.

The gene calls are TRBV6-1 and TRBJ1-5; D is perhaps TRBD1 (6 bases). The V end was cut by 0 bases, the J end by 0 bases, with 12 bases between. Germline V gene data show CDR1 as MNHNS and CDR2 as SASEGT. The CDR3 spans 17 residues. CDR3 residues: CASSEAQGTYSNQPQHF. The DNA for the CDR3 is TGTGCCAGCAGTGAAGCGCAGGGGACTTATAGCAATCAGCCCCAGCATTTT.

The CDR3 loop reads CASSIGLAGGFNEQFF. Written as DNA, the CDR3 is TGTGCCAGTAGTATAGGACTAGCGGGGGGATTCAATGAGCAGTTCTTC. The chain recombines TRBV19 with TRBJ2-1; 13 bases match TRBD2. Per the germline V gene, CDR1 is LNHDA and CDR2 is SQIVND (reference sequence). The CDR3 is made up of 16 amino acids. Germline trimming cut 1 base from V and 6 bases from J; bases unmatched to any gene: 3.

The chain couples TRBV9 to TRBJ2-6, with unresolved D. Germline V lookup: CDR1 SGDLS, CDR2 YYNGEE. The germline V and J ends were trimmed by 0 bases and 3 bases, with 4 bases remaining between them. The CDR3 is 14 amino acids. The chain's CDR3 is CASSVAGGANVLTF. DNA of the CDR3: TGTGCCAGCAGCGTAGCGGGTGGGGCCAACGTCCTGACTTTC.

The count of this clone is one. The chain carries TRBV18 and TRBJ2-7, with D tentatively TRBD1 or TRBD2 (6 bases each). Germline CDR1 is KGHSH and CDR2 is LQKENI. The length of the CDR3 is 16 residues. Deletions cut 0 bases from V and 3 bases from J, with 15 bases between. CDR3 coding DNA: TGTGCCAGCTCACCACCAAGGACCGAGGGGGGCTACGAGCAGTACTTC. Its translation: CASSPPRTEGGYEQYF.

V gene TRBV7-9 combines with J gene TRBJ1-3, with D perhaps matching TRBD1 (5 bases). The CDR3 is made up of 16 amino acids. V was pared by 2 bases and J by 0 bases, with 11 bases between. Germline CDR1 and CDR2: SEHNR and FQNEAQ (reference sequence). For the CDR3, the DNA is TGTGCCAGCAGCTTATGGGGCCTCCTCTCTGGAAACACCATATATTTT. Protein sequence: CASSLWGLLSGNTIYF.

This chain joins TRBV6-4 and TRBJ1-2, with unresolved D. Trimming left V 5 bases short and J 2 bases short, with 12 bases between. There are 14 residues in the CDR3. Germline lookup yields CDR1 MRHNA and CDR2 SNTAGT. The CDR3: CASSQRWENYGYTF. DNA of the CDR3: TGTGCCAGCAGTCAGAGGTGGGAAAACTATGGCTACACCTTC.

This chain links TRBV12-5 with TRBJ2-1; 7 nucleotides match TRBD1. Germline CDR1 and CDR2: LGHNT and FRNRAP. The CDR3 consists of 16 residues. The V and J ends lost 5 bases and 5 bases, in that order; junction bases with no gene match: 12. For the CDR3, the DNA is TGTGCTAGTGGTACCCGAGACAGGGAAGGTGACAATGAGCAGTTCTTC. This gives the protein CASGTRDREGDNEQFF.

The chain recombines TRBV7-2 with TRBJ2-7, with 8 bases identical to TRBD2. Germline V gene sequence: CDR1 SGHTA, CDR2 FQGNSA. V gave up 4 bases and J gave up 0 bases; unmatched junction bases: 14. The CDR3 spans 18 residues. The CDR3 sequence is CASSSPAVGGDLSYEQYF. The CDR3 DNA is TGTGCCAGCAGCTCGCCCGCAGTCGGGGGGGATCTCTCCTACGAGCAGTACTTC.

The chain couples TRBV4-1 to TRBJ1-2, with 7 bases lining up with TRBD1. J lost 5 bases, V lost 0 bases, and 6 bases had no gene match. The CDR3 has 15 amino acids. The germline gives CDR1 MGHRA, CDR2 YSYEKL. CDR3 amino acids: CASSQDRGQPYGYTF. CDR3 coding DNA: TGCGCCAGCAGCCAAGACAGGGGACAGCCGTATGGCTACACCTTC.

This chain joins TRBV7-9 and TRBJ2-7; D is undetermined. From germline, CDR1 is SEHNR and CDR2 FQNEAQ (reference sequence). Trimming shortened V by 4 bases and J by 2 bases, and 9 bases separated the two germline ends. The CDR3 is 13 residues long. The CDR3: CASSSDGTYEQYF. The CDR3 nucleotides are TGTGCCAGCAGCTCGGACGGTACCTACGAGCAGTACTTC.

The chain uses TRBV7-9 and TRBJ2-4, with TRBD2 matching 9 bases. Trimming cost V 3 bases and J 6 bases; bases outside gene matches: 9. The CDR3 has 16 amino acids. The germline V gene encodes CDR1 SEHNR and CDR2 FQNEAQ (reference sequence). CDR3 amino acids: CASSFPQRGDPNIQYF. The CDR3 region has the DNA TGTGCCAGCAGCTTCCCCCAGCGGGGGGACCCAAACATTCAGTACTTC.

This chain uses TRBV2 with TRBJ1-3, with TRBD1 as a possible D gene (6 bases). CDR1 is SNHLY and CDR2 is FYNNEI in the germline V gene. The CDR3 covers 13 residues. Trimming left V 8 bases short and J 6 bases short, with 14 bases between. CDR3 sequence reads: CASAAGALNTIYF. In DNA form, the CDR3 reads TGTGCCAGCGCTGCAGGGGCCCTAAACACCATATATTTT.